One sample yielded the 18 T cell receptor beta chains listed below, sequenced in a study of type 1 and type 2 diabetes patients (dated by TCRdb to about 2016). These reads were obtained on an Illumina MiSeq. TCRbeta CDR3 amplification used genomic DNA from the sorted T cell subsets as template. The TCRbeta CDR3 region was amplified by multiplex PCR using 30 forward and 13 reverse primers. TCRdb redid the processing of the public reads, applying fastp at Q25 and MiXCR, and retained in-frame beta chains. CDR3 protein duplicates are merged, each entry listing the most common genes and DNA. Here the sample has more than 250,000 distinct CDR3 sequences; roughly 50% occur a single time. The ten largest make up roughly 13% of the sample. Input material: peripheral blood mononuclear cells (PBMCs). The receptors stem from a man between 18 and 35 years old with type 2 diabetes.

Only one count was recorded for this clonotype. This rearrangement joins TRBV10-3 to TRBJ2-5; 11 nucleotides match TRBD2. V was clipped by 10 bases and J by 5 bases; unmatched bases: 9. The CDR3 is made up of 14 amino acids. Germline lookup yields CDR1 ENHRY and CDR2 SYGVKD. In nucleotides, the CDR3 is TGTGCCAGCAAAATAGCGGGGGGGCTGGAGACCCAGTACTTC. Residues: CASKIAGGLETQYF.

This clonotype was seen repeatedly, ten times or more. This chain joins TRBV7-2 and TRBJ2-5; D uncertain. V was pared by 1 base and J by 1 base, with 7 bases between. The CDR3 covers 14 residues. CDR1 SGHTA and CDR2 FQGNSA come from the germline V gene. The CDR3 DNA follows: TGTGCCAGCAGCTTAGGGGCGGCCCAAGAGACCCAGTACTTC. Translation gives CASSLGAAQETQYF.

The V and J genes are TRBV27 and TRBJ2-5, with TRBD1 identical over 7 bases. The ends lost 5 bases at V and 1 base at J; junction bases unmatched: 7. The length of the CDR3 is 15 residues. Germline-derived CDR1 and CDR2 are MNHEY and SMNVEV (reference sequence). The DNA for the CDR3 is TGTGCCAGCAGTGAATTAGGGACAGCCCAAGAGACCCAGTACTTC. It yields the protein CASSELGTAQETQYF.

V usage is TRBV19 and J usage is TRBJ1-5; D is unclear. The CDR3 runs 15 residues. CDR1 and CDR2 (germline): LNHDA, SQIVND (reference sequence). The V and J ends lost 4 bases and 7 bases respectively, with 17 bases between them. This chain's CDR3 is CASSTTAAHLQPQHF. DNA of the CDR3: TGTGCCAGTAGTACCACCGCAGCTCATTTGCAGCCCCAGCATTTT.

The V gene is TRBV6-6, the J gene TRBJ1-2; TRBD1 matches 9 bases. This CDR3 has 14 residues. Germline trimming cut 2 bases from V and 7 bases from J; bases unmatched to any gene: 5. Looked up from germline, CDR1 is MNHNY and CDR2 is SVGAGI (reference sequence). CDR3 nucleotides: TGTGCCAGCAGTTACAAAGGGACAGGGTCTGGCTACACCTTC. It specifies CASSYKGTGSGYTF.

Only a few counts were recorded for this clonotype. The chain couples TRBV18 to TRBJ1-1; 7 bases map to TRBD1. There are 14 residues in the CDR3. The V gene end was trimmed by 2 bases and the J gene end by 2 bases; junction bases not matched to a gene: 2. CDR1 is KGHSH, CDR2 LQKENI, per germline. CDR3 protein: CASSPGTANTEAFF. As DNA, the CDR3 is TGTGCCAGCTCACCAGGGACAGCTAACACTGAAGCTTTCTTT. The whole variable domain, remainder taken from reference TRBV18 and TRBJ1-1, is NAGVMQNPRHLVRRRGQEARLRCSPMKGHSHVYWYRQLPEEGLKFMVYLQKENIIDESGMPKERFSAEFPKEGPSILRIQQVVRGDSAAYFCASSPGTANTEAFFGQGTRLTVV.

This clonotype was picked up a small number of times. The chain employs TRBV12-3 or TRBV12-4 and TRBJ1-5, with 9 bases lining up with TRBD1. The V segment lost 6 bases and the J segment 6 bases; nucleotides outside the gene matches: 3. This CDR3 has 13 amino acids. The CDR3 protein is CASSRQGGQPQHF. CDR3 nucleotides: TGTGCCAGCAGCCGACAGGGGGGTCAGCCCCAGCATTTT.

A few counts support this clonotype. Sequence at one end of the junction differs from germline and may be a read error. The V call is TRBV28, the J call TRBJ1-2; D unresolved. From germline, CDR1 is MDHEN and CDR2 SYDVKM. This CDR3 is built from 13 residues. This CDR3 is CASSLGRVAGYTF. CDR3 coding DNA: TGTGCCAGCAGTTTAGGACGAGTAGCTGGCTATACCTTC.

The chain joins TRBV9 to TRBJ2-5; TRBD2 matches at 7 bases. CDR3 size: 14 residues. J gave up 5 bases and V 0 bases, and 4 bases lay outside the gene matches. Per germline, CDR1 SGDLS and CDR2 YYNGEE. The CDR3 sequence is CASSVATSVETQYF. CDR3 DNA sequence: TGTGCCAGCAGCGTAGCTACTAGCGTGGAGACCCAGTACTTC.

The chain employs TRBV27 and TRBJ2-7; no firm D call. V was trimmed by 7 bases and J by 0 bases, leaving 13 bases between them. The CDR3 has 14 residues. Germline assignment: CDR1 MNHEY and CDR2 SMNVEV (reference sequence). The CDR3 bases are TGTGCCAGCAATTCCCCAGTGGACTCCTACGAGCAGTACTTC. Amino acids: CASNSPVDSYEQYF.

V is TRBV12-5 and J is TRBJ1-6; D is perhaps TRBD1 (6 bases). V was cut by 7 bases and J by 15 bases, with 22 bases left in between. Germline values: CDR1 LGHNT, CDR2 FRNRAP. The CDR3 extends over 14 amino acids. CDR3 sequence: CASAQQGPRSNLHF. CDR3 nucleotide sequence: TGTGCTAGTGCCCAACAGGGCCCCAGGTCCAACCTCCACTTT.

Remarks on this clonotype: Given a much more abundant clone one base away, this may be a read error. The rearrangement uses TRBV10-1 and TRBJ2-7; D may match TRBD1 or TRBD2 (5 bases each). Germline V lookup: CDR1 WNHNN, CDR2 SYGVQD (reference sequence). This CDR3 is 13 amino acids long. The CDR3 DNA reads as TGCGCCAGCAGTGCGGGACGGTGGAACGAGCAGCACTTC. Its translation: CASSAGRWNEQHF.

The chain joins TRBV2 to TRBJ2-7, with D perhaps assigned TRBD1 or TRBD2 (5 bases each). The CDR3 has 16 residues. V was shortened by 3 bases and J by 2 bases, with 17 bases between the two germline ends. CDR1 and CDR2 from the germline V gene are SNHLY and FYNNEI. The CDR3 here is CASSDFGGTNTYEQYF. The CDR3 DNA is TGTGCCAGCAGTGATTTTGGGGGAACTAACACCTACGAGCAGTACTTC.

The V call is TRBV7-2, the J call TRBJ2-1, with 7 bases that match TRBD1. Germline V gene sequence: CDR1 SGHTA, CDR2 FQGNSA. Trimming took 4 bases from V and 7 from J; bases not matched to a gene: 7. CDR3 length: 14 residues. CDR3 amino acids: CASSWTGLANEQFF. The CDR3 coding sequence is TGTGCCAGCAGCTGGACAGGACTGGCGAATGAGCAGTTCTTC.

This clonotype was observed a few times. CDR3 sequence: CATSKVPGQNYGYTF. The CDR3 DNA follows: TGTGCCACCAGCAAAGTTCCGGGACAAAACTATGGCTACACCTTC. The V call is TRBV15, the J call TRBJ1-2, with a weak D call TRBD1 (6 bases). The CDR3 has 15 amino acids. The V end was cut by 4 bases, the J end by 2 bases, with 14 bases between. CDR1 LNHNV and CDR2 YYDKDF come from the germline V gene (reference sequence).

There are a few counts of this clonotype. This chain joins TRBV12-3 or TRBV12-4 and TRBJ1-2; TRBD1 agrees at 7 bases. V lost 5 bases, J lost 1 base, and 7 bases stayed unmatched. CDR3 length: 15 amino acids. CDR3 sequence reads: CASSLGQSLNYGYTF. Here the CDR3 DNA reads TGTGCCAGCAGTCTGGGACAGTCACTTAACTATGGCTACACCTTC.

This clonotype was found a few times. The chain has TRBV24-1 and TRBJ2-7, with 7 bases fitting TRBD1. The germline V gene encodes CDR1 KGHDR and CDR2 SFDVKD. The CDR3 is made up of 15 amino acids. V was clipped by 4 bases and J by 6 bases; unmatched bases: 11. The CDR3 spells CATSDPKRQGGEQYF. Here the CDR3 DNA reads TGTGCCACCAGTGACCCAAAGAGACAGGGTGGCGAGCAGTACTTC.

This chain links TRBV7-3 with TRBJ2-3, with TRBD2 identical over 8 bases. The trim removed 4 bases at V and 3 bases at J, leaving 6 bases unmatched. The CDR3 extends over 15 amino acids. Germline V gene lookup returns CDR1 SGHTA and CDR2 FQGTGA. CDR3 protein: CASSSFGGVTDTQYF. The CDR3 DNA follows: TGTGCCAGCAGCTCGTTCGGGGGGGTGACAGATACGCAGTATTTT.